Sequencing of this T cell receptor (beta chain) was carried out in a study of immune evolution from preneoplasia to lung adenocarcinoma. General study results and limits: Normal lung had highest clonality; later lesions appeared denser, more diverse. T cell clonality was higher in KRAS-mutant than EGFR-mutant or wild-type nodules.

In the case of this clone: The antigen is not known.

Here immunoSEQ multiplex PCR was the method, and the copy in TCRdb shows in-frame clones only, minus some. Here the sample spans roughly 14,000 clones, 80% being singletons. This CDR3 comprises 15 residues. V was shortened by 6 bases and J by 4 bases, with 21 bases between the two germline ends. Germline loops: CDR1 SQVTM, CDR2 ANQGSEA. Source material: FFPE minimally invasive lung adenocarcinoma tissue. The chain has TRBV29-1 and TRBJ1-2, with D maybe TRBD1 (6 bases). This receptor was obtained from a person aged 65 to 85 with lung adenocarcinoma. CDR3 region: CSVLSSGGGGYGYTF. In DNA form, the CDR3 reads TGCAGCGTCCTTTCCTCAGGAGGGGGTGGCTATGGCTACACCTTC.